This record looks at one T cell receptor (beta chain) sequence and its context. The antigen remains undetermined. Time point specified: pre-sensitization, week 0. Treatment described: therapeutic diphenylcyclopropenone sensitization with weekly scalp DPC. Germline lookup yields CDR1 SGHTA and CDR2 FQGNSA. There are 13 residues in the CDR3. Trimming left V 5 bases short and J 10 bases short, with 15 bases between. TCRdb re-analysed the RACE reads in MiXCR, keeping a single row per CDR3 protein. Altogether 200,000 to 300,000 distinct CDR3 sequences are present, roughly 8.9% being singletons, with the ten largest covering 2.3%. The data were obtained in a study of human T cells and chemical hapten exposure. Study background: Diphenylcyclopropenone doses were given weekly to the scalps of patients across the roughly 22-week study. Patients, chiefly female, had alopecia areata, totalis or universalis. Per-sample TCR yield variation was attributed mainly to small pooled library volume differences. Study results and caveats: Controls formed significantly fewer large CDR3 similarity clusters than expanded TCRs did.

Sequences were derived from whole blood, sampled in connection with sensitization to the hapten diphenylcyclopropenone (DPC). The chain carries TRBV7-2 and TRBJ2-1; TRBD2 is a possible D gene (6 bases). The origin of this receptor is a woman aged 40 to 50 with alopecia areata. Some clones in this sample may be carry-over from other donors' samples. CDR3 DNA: TGTGCCAGCAGCCCCCGGGAGTTCGGGGAGCAGTTCTTC. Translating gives CASSPREFGEQFF.